This entry describes one T cell receptor (beta chain). Its antigen remains unidentified. This sample stems from a study of T cells after yellow fever vaccination. Whole-study findings and limits: Primary-vaccination clones mostly resurfaced post-booster (nearly 97% CD4, about 87% CD8).

CDR1 and CDR2 (germline): DFQATT, SNEGSKA (reference sequence). V was cut by 4 bases and J by 5 bases, with 15 bases left in between. The CDR3 has 14 residues. The authors made TCR cDNA by 5'RACE template switching, adding a universal primer site and UMIs. TCRdb fed the 5' RACE reads into MiXCR, producing one record per CDR3 protein. The data show hundreds of thousands of distinct CDR3 sequences, roughly 14% seen once. The J gene is TRBJ2-4, the V gene TRBV20-1, with D possibly being TRBD1 or TRBD2 (5 bases each). The sequence was obtained from a man aged 30 to 39 who received the YFV17D yellow fever vaccine. Sample: PBMCs, taken on the day of the yellow fever booster vaccination. The CDR3 DNA reads as TGCAGTGCTACTTCCCGGGACCCCGAAAACATTCAGTACTTC. Translation: CSATSRDPENIQYF.